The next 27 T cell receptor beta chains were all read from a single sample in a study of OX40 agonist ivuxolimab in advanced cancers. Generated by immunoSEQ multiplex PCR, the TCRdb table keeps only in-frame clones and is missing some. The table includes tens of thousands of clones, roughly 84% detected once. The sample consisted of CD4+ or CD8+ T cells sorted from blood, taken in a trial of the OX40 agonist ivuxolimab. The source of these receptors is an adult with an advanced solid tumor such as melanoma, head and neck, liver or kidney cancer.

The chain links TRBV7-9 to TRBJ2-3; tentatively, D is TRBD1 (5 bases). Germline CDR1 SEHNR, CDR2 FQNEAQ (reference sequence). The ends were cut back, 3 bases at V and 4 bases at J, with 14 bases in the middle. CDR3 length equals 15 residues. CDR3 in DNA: TGTGCCAGCAGCTTTCCCCAGGGTATGCCAGATACGCAGTATTTT. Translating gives CASSFPQGMPDTQYF.

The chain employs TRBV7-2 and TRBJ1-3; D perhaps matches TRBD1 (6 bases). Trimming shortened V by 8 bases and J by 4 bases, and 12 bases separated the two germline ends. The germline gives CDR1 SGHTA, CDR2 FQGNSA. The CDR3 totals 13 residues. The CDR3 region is CASATGYGNTIYF. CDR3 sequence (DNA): TGTGCCAGCGCAACAGGGTACGGAAACACCATATATTTT. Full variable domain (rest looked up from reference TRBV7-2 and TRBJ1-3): GAGVSQSPSNKVTEKGKDVELRCDPISGHTALYWYRQSLGQGLEFLIYFQGNSAPDKSGLPSDRFSAERTGGSVSTLTIQRTQQEDSAVYLCASATGYGNTIYFGEGSWLTVV.

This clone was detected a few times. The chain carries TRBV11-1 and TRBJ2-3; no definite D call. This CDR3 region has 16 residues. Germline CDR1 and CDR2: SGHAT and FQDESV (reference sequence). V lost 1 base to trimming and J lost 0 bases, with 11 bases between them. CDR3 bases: TGTGCCAGCAGCTTAGGGGCGGCGCGGAGCACAGATACGCAGTATTTT. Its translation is CASSLGAARSTDTQYF.

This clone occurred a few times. Here the CDR3 reads CASSPIPRGSTDTQYF. Written as DNA, the CDR3 is TGTGCCAGCAGCCCCATCCCGCGGGGGAGCACAGATACGCAGTATTTT. The chain has TRBV9 and TRBJ2-3; TRBD2 aligns across 7 bases. CDR1 and CDR2 (germline): SGDLS, YYNGEE. Unmatched junction bases numbered 8, after V lost 4 bases and J lost 0 bases. This CDR3 spans 16 amino acids.

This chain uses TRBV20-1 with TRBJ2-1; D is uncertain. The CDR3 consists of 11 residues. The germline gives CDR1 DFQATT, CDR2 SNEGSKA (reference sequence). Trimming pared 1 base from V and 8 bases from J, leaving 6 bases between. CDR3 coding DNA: TGCAGTGCTAGAGCACTCTATGAGCAGTTCTTC. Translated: CSARALYEQFF.

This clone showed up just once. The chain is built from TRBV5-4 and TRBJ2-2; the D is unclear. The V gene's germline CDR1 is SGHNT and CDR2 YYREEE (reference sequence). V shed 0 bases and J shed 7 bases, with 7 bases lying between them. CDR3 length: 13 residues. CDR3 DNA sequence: TGTGCCAGCAGCTTGGACCCTAGCGGGGAGCTGTTTTTT. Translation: CASSLDPSGELFF.

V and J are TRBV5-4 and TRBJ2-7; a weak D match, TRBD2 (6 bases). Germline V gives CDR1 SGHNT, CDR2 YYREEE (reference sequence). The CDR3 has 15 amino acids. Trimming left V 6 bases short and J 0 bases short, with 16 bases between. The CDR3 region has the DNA TGTGCCAGCACTCGGGGAGGAACGACCTCCTACGAGCAGTACTTC. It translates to CASTRGGTTSYEQYF.

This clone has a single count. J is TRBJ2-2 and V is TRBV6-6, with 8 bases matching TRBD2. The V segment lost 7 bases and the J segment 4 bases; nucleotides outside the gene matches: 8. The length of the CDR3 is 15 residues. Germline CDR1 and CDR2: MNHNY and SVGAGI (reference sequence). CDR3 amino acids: CASNRAGALTGELFF. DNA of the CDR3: TGTGCCAGCAACCGAGCGGGGGCGCTCACCGGGGAGCTGTTTTTT.

CDR3 region: CASSIPRGTSGRFEQFF. CDR3 DNA: TGTGCCAGCAGCATCCCGCGTGGGACTAGCGGGAGATTTGAGCAGTTCTTC. The chain uses TRBV7-9 and TRBJ2-1; TRBD2 aligns across 14 bases. The CDR3 has 17 amino acids. With V trimmed by 5 bases and J by 9 bases, 12 bases remained unmatched. Germline V lookup: CDR1 SEHNR, CDR2 FQNEAQ (reference sequence).

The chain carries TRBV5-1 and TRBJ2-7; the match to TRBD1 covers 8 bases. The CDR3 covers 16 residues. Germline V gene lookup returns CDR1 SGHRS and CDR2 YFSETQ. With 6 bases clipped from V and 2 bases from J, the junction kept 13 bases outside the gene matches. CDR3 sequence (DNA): TGCGCCAGCAAAAGATCGACAGGGGAGAACCCCTACGAGCAGTACTTC. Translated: CASKRSTGENPYEQYF.

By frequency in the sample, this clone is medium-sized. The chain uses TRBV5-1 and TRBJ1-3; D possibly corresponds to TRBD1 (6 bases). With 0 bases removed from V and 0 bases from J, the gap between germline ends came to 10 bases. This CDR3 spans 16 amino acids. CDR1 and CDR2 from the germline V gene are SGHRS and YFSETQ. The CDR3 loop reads CASSLGTATSGNTIYF. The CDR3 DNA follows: TGCGCCAGCAGCTTGGGGACAGCTACCTCTGGAAACACCATATATTTT.

As DNA, the CDR3 is TGTGCCAGCAGCGGACAACAGGGAAACACCATATATTTT. It yields the protein CASSGQQGNTIYF. The J gene is TRBJ1-3, the V gene TRBV7-3; D might be TRBD1 (5 bases). This CDR3 spans 13 amino acids. CDR1 is SGHTA and CDR2 is FQGTGA in the germline V gene. The V end lost 5 bases, the J end lost 4 bases, and 9 bases lay between the germline ends.

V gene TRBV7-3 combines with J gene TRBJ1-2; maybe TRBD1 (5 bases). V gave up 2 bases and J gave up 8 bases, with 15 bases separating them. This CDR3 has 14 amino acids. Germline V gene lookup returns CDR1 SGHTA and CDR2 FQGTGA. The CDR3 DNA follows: TGTGCCAGCAGCTTACGTCCACAGGAGGGCGGCTACACCTTC. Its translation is CASSLRPQEGGYTF.

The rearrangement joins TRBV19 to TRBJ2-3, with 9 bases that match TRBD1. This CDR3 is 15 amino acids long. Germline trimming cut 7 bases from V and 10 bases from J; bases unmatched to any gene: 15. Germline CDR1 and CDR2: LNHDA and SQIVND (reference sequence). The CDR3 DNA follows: TGTGCCAGTACCCAGGGGGGACAGGGAACTGGATCGCAGTATTTT. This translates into CASTQGGQGTGSQYF.

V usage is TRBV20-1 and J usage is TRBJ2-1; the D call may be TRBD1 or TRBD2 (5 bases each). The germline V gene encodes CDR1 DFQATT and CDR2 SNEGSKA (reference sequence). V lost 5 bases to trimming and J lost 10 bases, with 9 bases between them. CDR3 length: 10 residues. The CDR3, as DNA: TGCAGTGCTGCCCGGGACGAGCAGTTCTTC. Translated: CSAARDEQFF.

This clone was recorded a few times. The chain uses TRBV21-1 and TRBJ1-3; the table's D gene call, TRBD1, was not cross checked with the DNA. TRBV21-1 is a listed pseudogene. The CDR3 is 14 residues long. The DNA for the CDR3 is TGTGCCAGCAGCAAGGGCCCCCGGGGAAACACCATATATTTT. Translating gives CASSKGPRGNTIYF.

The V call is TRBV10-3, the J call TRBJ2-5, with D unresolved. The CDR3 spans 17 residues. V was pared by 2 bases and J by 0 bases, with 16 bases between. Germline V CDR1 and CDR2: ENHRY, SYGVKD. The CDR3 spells CAISERLASLNQETQYF. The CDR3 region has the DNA TGTGCCATCAGTGAGCGGTTAGCCAGCCTTAACCAAGAGACCCAGTACTTC.

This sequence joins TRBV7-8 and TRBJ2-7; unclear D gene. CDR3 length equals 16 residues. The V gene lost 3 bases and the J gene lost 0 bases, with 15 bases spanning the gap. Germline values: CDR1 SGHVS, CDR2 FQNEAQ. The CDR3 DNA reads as TGTGCCAGCAGCTTTAGGGTAGACGTAGCCTCCTACGAGCAGTACTTC. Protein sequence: CASSFRVDVASYEQYF.

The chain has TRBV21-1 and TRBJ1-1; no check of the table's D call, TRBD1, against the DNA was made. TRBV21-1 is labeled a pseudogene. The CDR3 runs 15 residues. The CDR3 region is CASSKAQGENTEAFF. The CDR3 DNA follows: TGTGCCAGCAGCAAAGCACAGGGCGAGAACACTGAAGCTTTCTTT.

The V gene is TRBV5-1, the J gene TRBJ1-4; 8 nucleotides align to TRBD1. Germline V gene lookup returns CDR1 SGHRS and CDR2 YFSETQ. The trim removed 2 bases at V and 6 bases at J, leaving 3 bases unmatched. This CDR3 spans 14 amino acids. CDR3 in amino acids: CASSFGTGDEKLFF. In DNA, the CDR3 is TGCGCCAGCAGCTTCGGGACAGGCGATGAAAAACTGTTTTTT.

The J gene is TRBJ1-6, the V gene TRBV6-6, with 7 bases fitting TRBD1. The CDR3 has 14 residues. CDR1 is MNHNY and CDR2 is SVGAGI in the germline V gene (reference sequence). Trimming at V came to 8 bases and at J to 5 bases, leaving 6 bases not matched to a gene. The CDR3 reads CASRGQPDNSPLHF. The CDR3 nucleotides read TGTGCCAGCCGGGGACAGCCAGATAATTCACCCCTCCACTTT.

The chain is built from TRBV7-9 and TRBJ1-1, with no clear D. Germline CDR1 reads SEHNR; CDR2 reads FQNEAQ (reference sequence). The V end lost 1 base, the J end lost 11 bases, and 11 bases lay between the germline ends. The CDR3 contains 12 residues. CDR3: CASSLDGWRAFF. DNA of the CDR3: TGTGCCAGCAGCTTAGATGGGTGGCGGGCTTTCTTT.

CDR3 sequence reads: CASSLVGSGGTGELFF. In DNA, the CDR3 is TGCGCCAGCAGCTTGGTCGGTAGTGGAGGGACCGGGGAGCTGTTTTTT. This chain joins TRBV5-1 and TRBJ2-2; D might be TRBD2 (6 bases). V lost 0 bases to trimming and J lost 5 bases, with 14 bases between them. Germline V gene data show CDR1 as SGHRS and CDR2 as YFSETQ. This CDR3 spans 16 amino acids.

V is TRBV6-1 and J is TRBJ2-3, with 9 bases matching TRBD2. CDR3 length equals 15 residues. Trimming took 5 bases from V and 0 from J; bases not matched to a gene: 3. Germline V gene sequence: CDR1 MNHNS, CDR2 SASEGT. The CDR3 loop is CASSFTSGSTDTQYF. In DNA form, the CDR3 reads TGTGCCAGCAGTTTCACTAGCGGGAGCACAGATACGCAGTATTTT.

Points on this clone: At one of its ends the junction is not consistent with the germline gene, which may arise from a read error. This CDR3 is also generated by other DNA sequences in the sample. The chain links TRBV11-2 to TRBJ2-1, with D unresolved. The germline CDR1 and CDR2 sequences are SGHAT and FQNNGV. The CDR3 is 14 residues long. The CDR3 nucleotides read TGTGCTAGCAGCCCGTACCCTAGAGACAATGAGCAGTTCTTC. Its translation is CASSPYPRDNEQFF.

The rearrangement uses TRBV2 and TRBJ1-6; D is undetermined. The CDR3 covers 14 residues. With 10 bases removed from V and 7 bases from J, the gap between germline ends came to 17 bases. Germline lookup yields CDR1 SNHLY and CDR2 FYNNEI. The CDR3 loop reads CAIRRQAENSPLHF. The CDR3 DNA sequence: TGTGCCATTAGGAGGCAGGCAGAAAATTCACCCCTCCACTTT.

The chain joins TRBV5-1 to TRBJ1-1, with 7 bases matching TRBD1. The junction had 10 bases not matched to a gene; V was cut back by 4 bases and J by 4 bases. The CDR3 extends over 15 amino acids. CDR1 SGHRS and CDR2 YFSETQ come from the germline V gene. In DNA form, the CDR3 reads TGCGCCAGCAGCCCCTCGGGACAGTTGAGCACTGAAGCTTTCTTT. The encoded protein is CASSPSGQLSTEAFF.